This T cell receptor beta chain originates from a study of T-cell reconstitution after alpha-beta-depleted transplantation in children. Construction of the TCRbeta library involved unique molecular identifiers. TCRdb redid the calling of the PCR reads with MiXCR, one entry per CDR3 protein. The top ten clones hold over 2% of a sample with fewer than 700,000 distinct CDR3 sequences, about an eighth of them seen once. V was shortened by 2 bases and J by 0 bases, with 11 bases between the two germline ends. The CDR3 covers 15 residues. Germline values: CDR1 SEHNR, CDR2 FQNEAQ (reference sequence). Study outcomes and limitations: Surviving recipient cells, namely T cells and thymic progenitors, were the source of high day-60 TCRbeta diversity in some patients.

To note about this clonotype: Its antigen is unidentified.

The TCR comes from a male patient between 10 and 17 years old who had a stem cell transplant for acute myeloid leukemia, so the T cells may come from the graft donor. The chain is built from TRBV7-9 and TRBJ2-7; no clear D gene. Sequences were derived from PBMCs, mostly from graft donor cells, sampled 360 days after TCRalphabeta/CD19-depleted stem cell transplant. CDR3 loop: CASSLSSVSSYEQYF. Here the CDR3 DNA reads TGTGCCAGCAGCTTAAGTTCGGTATCCTCCTACGAGCAGTACTTC.